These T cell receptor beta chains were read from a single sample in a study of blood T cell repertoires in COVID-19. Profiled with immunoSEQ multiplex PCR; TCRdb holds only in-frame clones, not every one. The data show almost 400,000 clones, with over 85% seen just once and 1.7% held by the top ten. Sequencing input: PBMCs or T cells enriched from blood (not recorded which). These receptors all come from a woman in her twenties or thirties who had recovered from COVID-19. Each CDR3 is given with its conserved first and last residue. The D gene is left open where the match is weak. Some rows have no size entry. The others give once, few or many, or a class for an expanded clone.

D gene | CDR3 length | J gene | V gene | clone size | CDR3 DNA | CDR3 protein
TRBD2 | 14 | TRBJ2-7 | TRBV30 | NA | TGTGCCTGGAGTCCCCCGGGCGGGAGCTACGAGCAGTACTTC | CAWSPPGGSYEQYF
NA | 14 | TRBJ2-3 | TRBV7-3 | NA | TGTGCCAGCAGCCCGGGTGAGCTCACAGATACGCAGTATTTT | CASSPGELTDTQYF
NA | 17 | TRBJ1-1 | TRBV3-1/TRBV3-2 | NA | TGTGCCAGCAGCTACCAAGGAGAGGCGGGGAAGAACACTGAAGCTTTCTTT | CASSYQGEAGKNTEAFF
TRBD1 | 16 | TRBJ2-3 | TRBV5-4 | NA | TGTGCCAGCAGCTACGGGACAGCCCAACTCACAGATACGCAGTATTTT | CASSYGTAQLTDTQYF
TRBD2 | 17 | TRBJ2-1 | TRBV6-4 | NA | TGTGCCAGCCTATATACAATGGGACTAGAAGGCCCACATGAGCAGTTCTTC | CASLYTMGLEGPHEQFF
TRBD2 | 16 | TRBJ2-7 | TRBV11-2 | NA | TGTGCCAGCAGTTTCGACGACGGACTAGCGGGTTACGAGCAGTACTTC | CASSFDDGLAGYEQYF
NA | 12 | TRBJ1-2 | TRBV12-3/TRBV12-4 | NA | TGTGCCAGCACTCCAGGAGGTCATGGCTACACCTTC | CASTPGGHGYTF
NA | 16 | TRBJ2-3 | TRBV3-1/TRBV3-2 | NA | TGTGCCAGCAGCCTCAGAGGCGGGTCCCGCACAGATACGCAGTATTTT | CASSLRGGSRTDTQYF
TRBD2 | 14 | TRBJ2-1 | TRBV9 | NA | TGTGCCAGCAGCGGGACTAGTGGCTTGCGTGAGCAGTTCTTC | CASSGTSGLREQFF
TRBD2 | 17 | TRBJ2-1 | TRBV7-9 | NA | TGTGCCAGCAGCTTAGAACTAGCGGGAGGCTCCTACAATGAGCAGTTCTTC | CASSLELAGGSYNEQFF
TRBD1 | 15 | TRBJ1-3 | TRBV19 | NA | TGTGCCAGTAGTCTGGACAGGCTCTCTGGAAACACCATATATTTT | CASSLDRLSGNTIYF
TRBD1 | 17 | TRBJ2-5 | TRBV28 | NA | TGTGCCAGCAGTTTGTTAGGGGGCGGCGCTGATGGAGAGACCCAGTACTTC | CASSLLGGGADGETQYF
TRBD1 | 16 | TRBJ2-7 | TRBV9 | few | TGTGCCAGCAGCTCTAGGACAGGGGGCTATCTTCACGAGCAGTACTTC | CASSSRTGGYLHEQYF
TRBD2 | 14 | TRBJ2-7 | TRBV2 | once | TGTGCCAGCAGTGAAAGGCTAGCGGGACTCGAGCAGTACTTC | CASSERLAGLEQYF
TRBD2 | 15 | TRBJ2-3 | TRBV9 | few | TGTGCCAGCAGCGTAGTAGCGGGGGGCACAGATACGCAGTATTTT | CASSVVAGGTDTQYF
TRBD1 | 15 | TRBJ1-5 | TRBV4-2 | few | TGTGCCAGCAGCCCGCGGACAGGGGGCAATCAGCCCCAGCATTTT | CASSPRTGGNQPQHF
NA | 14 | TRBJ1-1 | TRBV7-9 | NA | TGTGCCAGCAGCACCACACAGGGTTCTGATGAAGCTTTCTTT | CASSTTQGSDEAFF
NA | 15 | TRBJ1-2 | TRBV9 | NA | TGTGCCAGCAGCGCAAAGGACAGACTTCTCTATGGCTACACCTTC | CASSAKDRLLYGYTF